A single T cell receptor (beta chain) is shown here with its context. This CDR3 is built from 15 residues. With 0 bases removed from V and 4 bases from J, the gap between germline ends came to 11 bases. The germline V gene has CDR1 LNHNV and CDR2 YYDKDF (reference sequence). Sequencing was performed with immunoSEQ multiplex PCR; in TCRdb, only in-frame clones are kept and a portion is missing. Among around 39,000 clones listed, roughly 80% were seen once. The data were taken from a study of blood T cell repertoires in COVID-19. On the study more broadly: COVID-19 samples from acute and convalescent phases originated in the United States, Italy and Spain. Sources were T cells, B-cell-depleted T cells, or PBMCs; the material itself was cDNA or gDNA.

What was sequenced was peripheral blood. The V gene is TRBV15, the J gene TRBJ2-3, with a possible D match to TRBD2 (5 bases). The source is a man at least 80 years old with active or convalescent COVID-19. The CDR3 DNA reads TGTGCCACCAGCAGAGATTCCCGACTATCAGATACGCAGTATTTT. Amino acids: CATSRDSRLSDTQYF.